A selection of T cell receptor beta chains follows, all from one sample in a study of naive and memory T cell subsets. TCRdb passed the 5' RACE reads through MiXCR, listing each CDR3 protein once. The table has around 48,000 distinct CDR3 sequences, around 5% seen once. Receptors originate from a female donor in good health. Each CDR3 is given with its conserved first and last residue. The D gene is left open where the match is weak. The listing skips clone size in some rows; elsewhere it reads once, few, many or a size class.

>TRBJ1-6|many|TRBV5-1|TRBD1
CASSGTGTGDSPLHF
TGCGCCAGCAGCGGAACCGGGACAGGGGATTCACCCCTCCACTTT
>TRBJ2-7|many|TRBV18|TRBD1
CASSTSQGAYEQYF
TGTGCCAGCTCAACGAGTCAGGGGGCCTACGAGCAGTACTTC
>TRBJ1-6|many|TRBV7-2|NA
CASSFPGVSYNSPLHF
TGTGCCAGCAGCTTTCCAGGGGTCTCCTATAATTCACCCCTCCACTTT
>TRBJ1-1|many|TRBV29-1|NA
CSVGMAGYATEAFF
TGCAGCGTTGGAATGGCGGGGTACGCCACTGAAGCTTTCTTT
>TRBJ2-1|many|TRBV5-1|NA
CASSAGPITGYNEQFF
TGCGCCAGCAGCGCCGGGCCGATAACAGGCTACAATGAGCAGTTCTTC
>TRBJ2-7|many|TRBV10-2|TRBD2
CASSHGTSGALYEQYF
TGCGCCAGCAGTCACGGGACTAGCGGTGCTCTCTACGAGCAGTACTTC
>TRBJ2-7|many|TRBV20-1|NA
CSARWRGSYEQYF
TGCAGTGCTAGATGGCGGGGCTCCTACGAGCAGTACTTC
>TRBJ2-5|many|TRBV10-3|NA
CAISESTGQETQYF
TGTGCCATCAGTGAGTCGACGGGGCAAGAGACCCAGTACTTC
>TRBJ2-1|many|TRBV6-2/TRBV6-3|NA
CASSGSLRFYNEQFF
TGTGCCAGCTCGGGCAGTTTGAGATTTTACAATGAGCAGTTCTTC
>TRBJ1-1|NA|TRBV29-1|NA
CSVRGGGQDTEAFF
TGCAGCGTTAGAGGTGGGGGTCAGGACACTGAAGCTTTCTTT
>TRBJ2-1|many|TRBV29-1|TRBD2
CSVVSGSRRNEQFF
TGCAGCGTAGTTAGCGGGAGTCGGAGAAATGAGCAGTTCTTC
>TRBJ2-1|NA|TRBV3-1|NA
CASSQEIVNNEQFF
TGTGCCAGCAGCCAAGAGATAGTGAATAACGAGCAGTTCTTC
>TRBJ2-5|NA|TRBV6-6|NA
CASSYYQETQYF
TGTGCCAGCAGTTACTACCAAGAGACCCAGTACTTC
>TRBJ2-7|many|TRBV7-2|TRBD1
CASSRNSRDRNYEQYF
TGTGCCAGCAGCCGAAACTCTCGGGACAGGAACTACGAGCAGTACTTC
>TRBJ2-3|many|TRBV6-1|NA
CASRQSWTDTQYF
TGTGCCAGCAGGCAGAGCTGGACAGATACGCAGTATTTT
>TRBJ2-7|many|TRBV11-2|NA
CASSLTGTPRFYEQYF
TGTGCCAGCAGCTTAACCGGGACTCCACGATTTTACGAGCAGTACTTC
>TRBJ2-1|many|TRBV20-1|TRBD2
CSAPRLASGRFYEQFF
TGCAGTGCCCCCCGGCTGGCGAGCGGGAGGTTTTATGAGCAGTTCTTC